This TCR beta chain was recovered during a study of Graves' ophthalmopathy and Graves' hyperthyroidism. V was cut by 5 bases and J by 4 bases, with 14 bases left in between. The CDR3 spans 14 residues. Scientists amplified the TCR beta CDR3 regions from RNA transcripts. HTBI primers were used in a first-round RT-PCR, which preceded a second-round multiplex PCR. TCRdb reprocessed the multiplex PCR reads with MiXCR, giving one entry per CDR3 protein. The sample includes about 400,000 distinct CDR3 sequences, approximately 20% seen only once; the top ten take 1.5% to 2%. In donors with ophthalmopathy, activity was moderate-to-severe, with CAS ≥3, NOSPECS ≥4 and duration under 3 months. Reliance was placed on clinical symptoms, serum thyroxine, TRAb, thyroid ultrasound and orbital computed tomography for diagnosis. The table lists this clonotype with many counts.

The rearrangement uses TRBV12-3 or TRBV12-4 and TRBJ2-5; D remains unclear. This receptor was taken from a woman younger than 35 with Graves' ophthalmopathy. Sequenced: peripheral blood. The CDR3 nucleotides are TGTGCCAGCAGTCCGATCGAAGTTGGAGAGACCCAGTACTTC. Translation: CASSPIEVGETQYF.